This T cell receptor beta chain was found in a study of beta chain features in type 1 diabetes. Regarding the study as a whole: There was a moderate but significant shortening of TCRB CDR3s in all four CD4+ subsets of Type 1 diabetes patients. A pattern of fewer insertions and more deletions at VDJ junctions was seen in type 1 diabetes patients.

This CDR3 contains 17 residues. The germline CDR1 and CDR2 sequences are SQVTM and ANQGSEA. The V and J ends lost 4 bases and 2 bases, in that order; junction bases with no gene match: 9. Expressed TCRB transcripts were sequenced, since all the RNA that had been isolated was reverse transcribed. Assay used: immunoSEQ multiplex PCR; TCRdb lists only in-frame clones, some missing. This sample carries about 160,000 clones, approximately 7.8% of them seen once, and the ten largest clones take 0.94%. This clone was counted ten times or more. As yet, its antigen is unknown. The rearrangement uses TRBV29-1 and TRBJ2-6; 9 nucleotides align to TRBD1. The receptor's source is a woman aged 40 to 50 with type 1 diabetes. Sequenced sample: central memory CD4+ T cells from blood. In DNA form, the CDR3 reads TGCAGCGTTGTGGCTGGGACAGGGCGTCCTGGGGCCAACGTCCTGACTTTC. It codes for CSVVAGTGRPGANVLTF.